Below are 23 T cell receptor beta chains sequenced from a single sample in a study of T cells in women clearing cervical HPV infection. Here immunoSEQ multiplex PCR was the method, and the copy in TCRdb shows in-frame clones only, minus some. The listing records about 12,000 clones. Sequences were obtained from blood buffy coat. The receptors were gathered from a woman aged 18 to 75 with a cervical HPV16 infection that either progressed to CIN3+ or cleared (not recorded which).

Of note for this clone: The read falls 3 residues short of the CDR3 end, and the missing part is taken from the germline J gene. The chain is built from TRBV19 and TRBJ1-6; 10 bases match TRBD1. The CDR3 loop spans 16 amino acids. Germline-derived CDR1 and CDR2 are LNHDA and SQIVND (reference sequence). The J segment lost 7 bases and the V segment lost 5 bases, leaving 8 bases of the junction unmatched. Incomplete CDR3 DNA: TGTGCCAGTAGTGAGTCCGGGACAGGGGCAAATTCACCC. Translated, it gives CASSESGTGANSP. The entire CDR3 protein is CASSESGTGANSPLHF.

Comments on this clone: The read comes to an end 3 residues before the CDR3 does, leaving the germline J gene to fill in the end. The chain combines TRBV2 with TRBJ2-1; 11 nucleotides line up with TRBD2. V trimming: 6 bases; J trimming: 5 bases; junction bases outside the gene matches: 9. Germline V gene lookup returns CDR1 SNHLY and CDR2 FYNNEI. CDR3 length: 16 amino acids. Incomplete CDR3 DNA: TGTGCCAGCAGCGAACTAGCGGGGGTAACGCACAATGAG. The encoded protein is CASSELAGVTHNE. The entire CDR3 is CASSELAGVTHNEQFF. The complete variable domain, with remaining parts taken from reference TRBV2 and TRBJ2-1, reads EPEVTQTPSHQVTQMGQEVILRCVPISNHLYFYWYRQILGQKVEFLVSFYNNEISEKSEIFDDQFSVERPDGSNFTLKIRSTKLEDSAMYFCASSELAGVTHNEQFFGPGTRLTVL.

Regarding this clone: The read halts 3 residues ahead of the CDR3 end, with the missing end drawn from the germline J gene. The chain couples TRBV20-1 to TRBJ2-3; 11 bases fit TRBD2. Germline V gene data show CDR1 as DFQATT and CDR2 as SNEGSKA (reference sequence). The length of the CDR3 is 15 residues. V lost 2 bases, J lost 6 bases, and 7 bases stayed unmatched. This CDR3 reads CSARTTSGVTDTQYF. The sequenced part of the CDR3 DNA is TGCAGTGCTAGAACGACTAGCGGGGTTACCGATACG.

In regard to this clone: The missing CDR3 end, 3 residues past where the read stops, is filled in from the germline J gene. The V call is TRBV2, the J call TRBJ2-2; D is unresolved. CDR3 size: 14 residues. Trimming removed 7 bases from V and 7 bases from J, with 16 bases in between. Germline V gives CDR1 SNHLY, CDR2 FYNNEI. CDR3: CASMYRVTGGELFF. The covered CDR3 bases are TGTGCCAGCATGTATCGGGTCACCGGCGGGGAG.

This clone is classed as medium-sized (0.01 to 0.1%) by frequency. Sequencing ends 3 residues short of the CDR3 end; the germline J gene provides the rest. This rearrangement joins TRBV6-2 or TRBV6-3 to TRBJ2-5; 12 bases align to TRBD2. Germline trimming cut 6 bases from V and 5 bases from J; bases unmatched to any gene: 4. The CDR3 is 14 residues long. Germline values: CDR1 MNHEY, CDR2 SVGEGT. The part of the CDR3 DNA that was read is TGTGCCAGCAGCCGGACTAGCGGGGAGGAGACC. As protein: CASSRTSGEET. The whole CDR3 sequence is CASSRTSGEETQYF.

In the case of this clone: Germline is not matched at one junction end, which may reflect a read error. The CDR3 here is CASSPGNYPPNRPQHF. Incomplete CDR3 DNA: TGCGCCAGCAGCCCGGGTAACTACCCACCTAATCGGCCC. The rearrangement links TRBV5-1 to TRBJ1-5; D remains unclear. The CDR3 end falls 3 residues outside the read, so it is completed with the germline J gene. CDR1 and CDR2 from the germline V gene are SGHRS and YFSETQ. The CDR3 is made up of 16 amino acids.

In the case of this clone: The CDR3 extends 3 residues past the end of the read, so its final part is completed from the germline J gene. The V and J genes are TRBV6-1 and TRBJ1-2; 9 nucleotides line up with TRBD1. This CDR3 comprises 15 residues. CDR1 is MNHNS and CDR2 is SASEGT in the germline V gene. The part of the CDR3 DNA that was read is TGTGCCAGCAGTGAAGCCATGGGACAGGGCTACGAC. It specifies CASSEAMGQGYD. The CDR3 in full is CASSEAMGQGYDYTF.

About this clone: Read sequence stops 3 residues before the CDR3 end, and the germline J gene provides the missing end. The V gene is TRBV4-1, the J gene TRBJ2-4, with 11 bases matching TRBD1. Germline CDR1 and CDR2: MGHRA and YSYEKL. This CDR3 is built from 16 residues. CDR3 sequence: CASSQDIRDRGSGQYF. The CDR3 bases that were read are TGCGCCAGCAGCCAAGATATCCGGGACAGGGGGAGCGGT.

Note on this clone: Read sequence stops 3 residues before the CDR3 end, and the germline J gene provides the missing end. J is TRBJ2-3 and V is TRBV9; 11 nucleotides align to TRBD1. V trimming: 4 bases; J trimming: 4 bases; junction bases outside the gene matches: 5. CDR1 is SGDLS and CDR2 is YYNGEE in the germline V gene. The CDR3 runs to 15 residues. This chain's CDR3 is CASSIRTGGADTQYF. The sequenced part of the CDR3 DNA is TGTGCCAGCAGCATCCGGACAGGGGGCGCAGATACG.

Worth noting for this clone: The read is 3 residues too short to cover the CDR3 end, so that end is filled in from the germline J gene. This chain connects TRBV10-1 to TRBJ1-1; D is ambiguous. The length of the CDR3 is 14 residues. CDR1 and CDR2 (germline): WNHNN, SYGVQD (reference sequence). The sequenced part of the CDR3 DNA is TGCGCCAGCAGTATAACCCCCCCGTTTTTCGGA. Translation: CASSITPPFFG. The full CDR3 protein is CASSITPPFFGAFF.

As concerns this clone: Read sequence stops 3 residues before the CDR3 end, and the germline J gene provides the missing end. The J gene is TRBJ1-5, the V gene TRBV12-3 or TRBV12-4; D call uncertain. The CDR3 is 14 residues long. Trimming left V 3 bases short and J 3 bases short, with 9 bases between. The sequenced CDR3 bases are TGTGCCAGCAGTTTTGGTACAGACAATCAGCCC. Translating it yields CASSFGTDNQP. The entire CDR3 protein reads CASSFGTDNQPQHF.

With respect to this clone: The read ends 3 residues early relative to the CDR3; the germline J gene fills the gap. V gene TRBV12-5 combines with J gene TRBJ2-7, with 9 bases aligning to TRBD2. V gave up 6 bases and J gave up 4 bases; unmatched junction bases: 13. CDR3 size: 16 residues. CDR1 is LGHNT, CDR2 FRNRAP, per germline. The CDR3 sequence is CASGRRSGGETYEQYF. CDR3 bases read: TGTGCTAGTGGCCGCCGTAGCGGGGGCGAAACTTACGAG.

Comments on this clone: The missing CDR3 end, 3 residues past where the read stops, is filled in from the germline J gene. The chain is built from TRBV10-1 and TRBJ2-2; D is ambiguous. The CDR3 length is 16 residues. Trimming stripped 0 bases from V and 2 bases from J, with 10 bases between. Germline V gene data show CDR1 as WNHNN and CDR2 as SYGVQD (reference sequence). The covered CDR3 bases are TGCGCCAGCAGTGAGTCGGGCAGAACTAACACCGGGGAG. It codes for CASSESGRTNTGE. The whole CDR3 region reads CASSESGRTNTGELFF.

With regard to this clone: The read ends 3 residues before the CDR3 terminus; that terminus is restored from the germline J gene. The rearrangement links TRBV19 to TRBJ1-4, with a tentative D call TRBD1 (5 bases). The germline CDR1 and CDR2 sequences are LNHDA and SQIVND (reference sequence). Trimming took off 10 bases at V and 7 bases at J, with 16 bases between the two ends. The CDR3 runs 13 residues. The CDR3 bases that were read are TGTGCCACCAGGGTGACCGGGGGTGAAAAA. It codes for CATRVTGGEK. Given in full, the CDR3 is CATRVTGGEKLFF.

To note about this clone: The CDR3 extends 3 residues past the end of the read, so its final part is completed from the germline J gene. The V and J genes are TRBV2 and TRBJ1-2, with 7 bases matching TRBD1. Germline CDR1 and CDR2: SNHLY and FYNNEI. This CDR3 has 14 residues. CDR3 region: CASSGTGARYDYTF. The sequenced CDR3 bases are TGTGCCAGCAGTGGGACAGGAGCTCGATACGAC.

The CDR3 loop is CASSSGGPSEQYF. The CDR3 DNA, read in part, is TGTGCCAGCAGCTCGGGGGGGCCGTCCGAG. This chain joins TRBV5-6 and TRBJ2-7; 8 bases match TRBD2. The read gets to within 3 residues of the CDR3 end, and the germline J gene fills in the rest. The germline CDR1 and CDR2 sequences are SGHDT and YYEEEE. V trimming: 3 bases; J trimming: 6 bases; junction bases outside the gene matches: 5. This CDR3 is 13 amino acids long.

For this clone: The CDR3 end is not reached by the read, which stops 3 residues before it; the germline J gene fills it in. The genes are TRBV20-1 and TRBJ2-7; 7 bases fit TRBD1. Trimming cost V 0 bases and J 3 bases; bases outside gene matches: 11. From germline, CDR1 is DFQATT and CDR2 SNEGSKA (reference sequence). The length of the CDR3 is 16 residues. CDR3 amino acids: CSARDFGTGENYEQYF. The DNA read from the CDR3 is TGCAGTGCTAGAGATTTCGGAACAGGGGAGAACTACGAG.

As for this clone: From the germline J gene comes the end of the CDR3, since the read stops 3 residues before it. The V and J genes are TRBV18 and TRBJ1-1; 8 nucleotides agree with TRBD1. After removal of 0 bases from V and 1 base from J, the junction contained 4 bases not matched to a gene. This CDR3 spans 16 amino acids. The germline CDR1 and CDR2 sequences are KGHSH and LQKENI. The chain's CDR3 is CASSPPATGANTEAFF. The DNA read from the CDR3 is TGTGCCAGCTCACCACCGGCGACAGGGGCGAACACTGAA.

A remark on this clone: The read gets to within 3 residues of the CDR3 end, and the germline J gene fills in the rest. V and J are TRBV19 and TRBJ2-3; D remains ambiguous. Germline values: CDR1 LNHDA, CDR2 SQIVND (reference sequence). This CDR3 is 13 amino acids long. Here the CDR3 reads CASSDPGGQPQYF. The CDR3 DNA, read in part, is TGTGCCAGTAGCGACCCAGGTGGTCAGCCG.

With regard to this clone: The read halts 3 residues ahead of the CDR3 end, with the missing end drawn from the germline J gene. The rearrangement joins TRBV18 to TRBJ1-4; 8 bases agree with TRBD1. The ends lost 3 bases at V and 8 bases at J; junction bases unmatched: 8. The CDR3 covers 15 residues. Germline V gene sequence: CDR1 KGHSH, CDR2 LQKENI. The CDR3 DNA, read in part, is TGTGCCAGCTCACCGAGACAGGGGATGGGGGAAAAA. Its translation: CASSPRQGMGEK. The entire CDR3 protein reads CASSPRQGMGEKLFF.

On this clone: Read data end 3 residues before the CDR3 end; the end is taken from the germline J gene. The chain combines TRBV6-2 or TRBV6-3 with TRBJ2-6; possible D gene TRBD2, 5 bases. The germline V gene encodes CDR1 MNHEY and CDR2 SVGEGT. This CDR3 comprises 16 residues. Trimming shortened V by 6 bases and J by 0 bases, and 12 bases separated the two germline ends. The DNA read from the CDR3 is TGTGCCAGCAGAAGGACGGGGAGCTCTGGGGCCAACGTC. Protein: CASRRTGSSGANV. The complete CDR3 sequence is CASRRTGSSGANVLTF.

CDR3 DNA (partial): TGTGCCAGCTCACCAAACGGAATTGGACAGGCG. It encodes CASSPNGIGQA. Given in full, the CDR3 is CASSPNGIGQAQYF. V is TRBV18 and J is TRBJ2-3; 7 bases map to TRBD1. The read ends 3 residues before the CDR3 terminus; that terminus is restored from the germline J gene. The CDR3 runs to 14 residues. The germline V gene encodes CDR1 KGHSH and CDR2 LQKENI.

About this clone itself: The read ends 3 residues before the CDR3 terminus; that terminus is restored from the germline J gene. V gene TRBV6-2 or TRBV6-3 combines with J gene TRBJ1-1; possible D gene TRBD1, 5 bases. V dropped 7 bases and J dropped 7 bases, with 28 bases sitting between them. Germline CDR1 reads MNHEY; CDR2 reads SVGEGT. This CDR3 is 17 amino acids long. The CDR3 bases that were read are TGTGCCAGCAAGGGGTTCAGGGAAACAGTGGTCACGGATGAA. Translation gives CASKGFRETVVTDE. The whole CDR3 protein is CASKGFRETVVTDEAFF.